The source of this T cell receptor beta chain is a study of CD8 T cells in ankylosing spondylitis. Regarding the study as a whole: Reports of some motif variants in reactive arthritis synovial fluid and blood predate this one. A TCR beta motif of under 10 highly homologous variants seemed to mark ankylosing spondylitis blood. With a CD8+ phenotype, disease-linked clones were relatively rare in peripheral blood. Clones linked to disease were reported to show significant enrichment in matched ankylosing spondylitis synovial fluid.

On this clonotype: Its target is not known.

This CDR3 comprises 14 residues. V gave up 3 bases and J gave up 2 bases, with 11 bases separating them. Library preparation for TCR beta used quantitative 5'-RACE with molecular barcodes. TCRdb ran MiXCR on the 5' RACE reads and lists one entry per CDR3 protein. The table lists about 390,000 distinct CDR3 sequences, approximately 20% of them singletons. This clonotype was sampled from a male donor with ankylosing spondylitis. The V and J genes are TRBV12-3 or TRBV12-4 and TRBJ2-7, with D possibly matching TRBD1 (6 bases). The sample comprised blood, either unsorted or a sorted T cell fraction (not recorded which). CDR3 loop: CASSFDRPTYEQYF. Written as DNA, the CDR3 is TGTGCCAGCAGTTTTGACAGGCCCACCTACGAGCAGTACTTC.